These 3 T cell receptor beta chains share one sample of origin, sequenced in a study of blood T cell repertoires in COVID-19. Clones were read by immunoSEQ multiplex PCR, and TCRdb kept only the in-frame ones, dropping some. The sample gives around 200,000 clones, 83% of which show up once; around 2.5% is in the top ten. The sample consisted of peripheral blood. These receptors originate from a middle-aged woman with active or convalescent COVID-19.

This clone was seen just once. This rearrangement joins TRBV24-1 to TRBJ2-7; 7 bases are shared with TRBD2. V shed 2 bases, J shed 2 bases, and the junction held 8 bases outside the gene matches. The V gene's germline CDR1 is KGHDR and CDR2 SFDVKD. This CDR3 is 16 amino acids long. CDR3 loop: CATSDSGLADAYEQYF. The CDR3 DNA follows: TGTGCCACCAGTGATTCAGGGCTAGCGGATGCCTACGAGCAGTACTTC.

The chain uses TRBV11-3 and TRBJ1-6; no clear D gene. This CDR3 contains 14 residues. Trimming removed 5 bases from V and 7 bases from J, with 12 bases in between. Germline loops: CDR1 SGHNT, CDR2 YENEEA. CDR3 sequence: CASSLTPGNSPLHF. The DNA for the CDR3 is TGTGCCAGCAGCCTAACTCCGGGAAATTCACCCCTCCACTTT. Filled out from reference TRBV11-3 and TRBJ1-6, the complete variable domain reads EAGVVQSPRYKIIEKKQPVAFWCNPISGHNTLYWYLQNLGQGPELLIRYENEEAVDDSQLPKDRFSAERLKGVDSTLKIQPAELGDSAVYLCASSLTPGNSPLHFGNGTRLTVT.

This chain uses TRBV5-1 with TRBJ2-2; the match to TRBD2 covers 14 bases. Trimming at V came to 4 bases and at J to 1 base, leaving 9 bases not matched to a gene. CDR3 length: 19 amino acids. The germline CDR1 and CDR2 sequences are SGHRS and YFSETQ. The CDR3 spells CASSETSGRALMNTGELFF. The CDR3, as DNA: TGCGCCAGCAGCGAGACTAGCGGGAGGGCTCTCATGAACACCGGGGAGCTGTTTTTT. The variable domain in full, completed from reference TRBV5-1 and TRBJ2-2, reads KAGVTQTPRYLIKTRGQQVTLSCSPISGHRSVSWYQQTPGQGLQFLFEYFSETQRNKGNFPGRFSGRQFSNSRSEMNVSTLELGDSALYLCASSETSGRALMNTGELFFGEGSRLTVL.